This T cell receptor (beta chain) was profiled in a study of blood T cell repertoires in COVID-19. Sequencing used immunoSEQ multiplex PCR; TCRdb keeps in-frame clones, though not all of them. The sample consists of about 87,000 clones, approximately 86% of them appearing once. CDR3 size: 14 residues. V gave up 4 bases and J gave up 5 bases; unmatched junction bases: 7. The germline V gene has CDR1 GTSNPN and CDR2 SVGIG (reference sequence). The chain joins TRBV30 to TRBJ1-1, with TRBD1 matching over 10 bases. The receptor's source is a man aged 35 to 55 with acute or convalescent COVID-19. Material for sequencing was peripheral blood. The CDR3 DNA sequence: TGTGCCTGGATCTCGGGACAGGGGAGAACTGAAGCTTTCTTT. Translating gives CAWISGQGRTEAFF.